This TCR beta chain was identified during a study of cytomegalovirus exposure and HLA in healthy donors. Vbeta (60) and Jbeta (13) primers were used in the PCR. Measured with immunoSEQ multiplex PCR; TCRdb has only the in-frame clones, and not every one. The sample lists 120,000 or so clones; approximately 68% were seen once. V gave up 6 bases and J gave up 4 bases, with 15 bases separating them. The CDR3 length is 14 residues. CDR1 and CDR2 from the germline V gene are MNHEY and SMNVEV (reference sequence). The sequenced sample was PBMCs. This receptor was identified in a man aged 25 to 40 in good health and CMV-seropositive. V and J are TRBV27 and TRBJ1-1, with a possible D match to TRBD1 (5 bases). The CDR3 sequence is CASRVQVLGTEAFF. The CDR3 DNA follows: TGTGCCAGCAGGGTACAGGTTTTGGGCACTGAAGCTTTCTTT.